The entry below gives a single T cell receptor (beta chain) sequence along with its context. The target antigen is unknown. Profiled with immunoSEQ multiplex PCR; TCRdb holds only in-frame clones, not every one. The table lists tens of thousands of clones, approximately 77% of them singletons. The sample comes from a study of radiotherapy plus CTLA-4 blockade in lung cancer. Overall study: 15% to 20% of enrolled patients responded objectively, and 31% had disease control.

This CDR3 is 14 amino acids long. V was trimmed by 3 bases and J by 0 bases, leaving 6 bases between them. Per germline, CDR1 SGHNT and CDR2 YYREEE (reference sequence). Study-level findings and limits: Blood TCR clones of tumor origin expanded after radiotherapy plus ipilimumab. Interferon-beta and early blood T cell clone dynamics reportedly predicted response best.

The TCR was taken from a human donor with non-small cell lung cancer that progressed on radiotherapy plus ipilimumab. The rearrangement links TRBV5-4 to TRBJ2-2, with no clear D. Specimen: peripheral blood, collected from a patient treated with radiotherapy plus ipilimumab. CDR3 sequence reads: CASSSTTNTGELFF. In nucleotides, the CDR3 is TGTGCCAGCAGCTCCACAACGAACACCGGGGAGCTGTTTTTT.